Each of the 14 T cell receptor beta chains below was sequenced from the same sample in a study of a mutant IDH1 vaccine in newly diagnosed glioma (dated by TCRdb to about 2021). Preparation of the library involved the immunoSEQ multiplex PCR assay. TCRdb obtained this table from immuneACCESS and retained in-frame rearrangements with V and J assigned. These tables miss some clones; where compared with another copy, unresolved V genes account for less than half of the shortfall, and the remainder is unexplained. The table for this sample lists tens of thousands of clones; 60% to 85% of them were counted only once. Roughly 6.3% of the sample comes from the top ten. The sample's time point label is to be understood as: week 23, last vaccination. Every vaccine dose consisted of 300 ug of a 20-mer mutant IDH1 peptide in Montanide, administered subcutaneously together with topical imiquimod. No antigen has been assigned to these receptors.

The input for sequencing was PBMCs, taken from a glioma patient whose treatment included an IDH1 peptide vaccine. All receptors derive from a woman between 40 and 55 years old with glioma. Some clones in this sample may be carry-over from other donors' samples.

This clone was observed a few times. V gene TRBV6-1 combines with J gene TRBJ1-4; 8 bases are shared with TRBD1. The length of the CDR3 is 15 residues. Unmatched junction bases numbered 13, after V lost 6 bases and J lost 10 bases. Germline CDR1 and CDR2: MNHNS and SASEGT. DNA for the CDR3: TGTGCCAGCAGCGACCAGGGGGCTGTTAGCGTAAAACTGTTTTTT. This encodes CASSDQGAVSVKLFF.

V gene TRBV5-4 combines with J gene TRBJ2-5; tentative D call: TRBD2 (5 bases). The better agreement between TRBJ2-7 and the DNA end casts doubt on the J call. This CDR3 region has 13 residues. Looked up from germline, CDR1 is SGHNT and CDR2 is YYREEE (reference sequence). The CDR3 DNA follows: TGTGCCAGCAGCTTGACGGAGGACTACGAGCAGTACTTC. Protein product: CASSLTEDYEQYF.

The chain uses TRBV29-1 and TRBJ2-1, with D maybe TRBD2 (6 bases). In germline, CDR1 is SQVTM, CDR2 ANQGSEA. Trimming took 3 bases from V and 6 from J, leaving 12 bases between them. The CDR3 extends over 13 amino acids. This chain's CDR3 is CSVDLASPNEQFF. CDR3 coding DNA: TGCAGCGTTGACCTAGCGAGTCCCAATGAGCAGTTCTTC.

This clone was picked up many times. The CDR3 spells CASRIGSDEQFF. The CDR3 DNA sequence: TGTGCCAGCCGCATTGGGTCCGATGAGCAGTTCTTC. The J gene is TRBJ2-1, the V gene TRBV7-9; D uncertain. V was clipped by 8 bases and J by 8 bases, with 13 bases between them. This CDR3 is built from 12 residues. Per the germline V gene, CDR1 is SEHNR and CDR2 is FQNEAQ (reference sequence).

This clone was counted once. The rearrangement joins TRBV6-1 to TRBJ2-5, with D possibly TRBD2 on 6 matching bases. Per the germline V gene, CDR1 is MNHNS and CDR2 is SASEGT. V gave up 1 base and J gave up 5 bases, with 8 bases separating them. The CDR3 contains 13 residues. This CDR3 reads CASSEVGGETQYF. In nucleotides, the CDR3 is TGTGCCAGCAGTGAAGTTGGGGGGGAGACCCAGTACTTC.

This rearrangement joins TRBV27 to TRBJ1-1; D is undetermined. The CDR3 is made up of 13 amino acids. The germline V and J ends were trimmed by 2 bases and 1 base, with 5 bases remaining between them. Per germline, CDR1 MNHEY and CDR2 SMNVEV (reference sequence). CDR3 DNA sequence: TGTGCCAGCAGTTTACTTGGGAACACTGAAGCTTTCTTT. Translated, it gives CASSLLGNTEAFF.

The J gene is TRBJ1-5, the V gene TRBV2, with D possibly TRBD1 on 5 matching bases. V was trimmed by 11 bases and J by 7 bases, leaving 21 bases between them. CDR1 SNHLY and CDR2 FYNNEI come from the germline V gene. The CDR3 covers 14 residues. As DNA, the CDR3 is TGTGCCGGCGGGGGGGAGGCAGGGCAACAGCCCCAGCATTTT. Encoded protein: CAGGGEAGQQPQHF.

The chain links TRBV4-2 to TRBJ1-6; D call uncertain. V was clipped by 0 bases and J by 1 base, with 10 bases between them. The CDR3 has 17 amino acids. In germline, CDR1 is LGHNA, CDR2 YNFKEQ. The CDR3, as DNA: TGTGCCAGCAGCCAAGACGAAGGAAGATCCTATAATTCACCCCTCCACTTT. Translating it yields CASSQDEGRSYNSPLHF.

In regard to this clone: An end of the junction differs from the germline gene, which may be a read error. The chain couples TRBV7-9 to TRBJ1-1; 9 nucleotides align to TRBD1. Germline loops: CDR1 SEHNR, CDR2 FQNEAQ (reference sequence). The CDR3 sequence is 16 residues long. The CDR3 loop reads CASRLGTGSKEAEAFF. The CDR3 DNA reads as TGTGCCAGCAGGTTAGGGACAGGGAGCAAAGAGGCTGAAGCTTTCTTT.

The CDR3 sequence is CASRRGLRQPQHF. The CDR3 nucleotides are TGTGCCAGCAGACGGGGGTTGCGACAGCCCCAGCATTTT. The chain joins TRBV28 to TRBJ1-5; D possibly corresponds to TRBD1 (5 bases). CDR3 size: 13 residues. Germline lookup yields CDR1 MDHEN and CDR2 SYDVKM. Trimming took off 6 bases at V and 7 bases at J, with 13 bases between the two ends.

The V call is TRBV19, the J call TRBJ1-1; D gene ambiguous. Germline loops: CDR1 LNHDA, CDR2 SQIVND (reference sequence). The ends were cut back, 0 bases at V and 7 bases at J, with 3 bases in the middle. The CDR3 sequence is 11 residues long. The DNA of the CDR3 is TGTGCCAGTAGTATAGAGCATGAAGCTTTCTTT. Its protein product is CASSIEHEAFF.

The chain combines TRBV28 with TRBJ2-1; a weak D match, TRBD2 (6 bases). The germline V gene encodes CDR1 MDHEN and CDR2 SYDVKM. This CDR3 comprises 17 residues. V was pared by 7 bases and J by 0 bases, with 19 bases between. In nucleotides, the CDR3 is TGTGCCAGCACCACGGCGGGACTGCCCAGCTCCTACAATGAGCAGTTCTTC. It is translated as CASTTAGLPSSYNEQFF. The full variable domain, rest sourced from reference TRBV28 and TRBJ2-1, is DVKVTQSSRYLVKRTGEKVFLECVQDMDHENMFWYRQDPGLGLRLIYFSYDVKMKEKGDIPEGYSVSREKKERFSLILESASTNQTSMYLCASTTAGLPSSYNEQFFGPGTRLTVL.

The chain has TRBV29-1 and TRBJ1-4; tentative D call: TRBD1 (5 bases). The germline gives CDR1 SQVTM, CDR2 ANQGSEA. Trimming left V 3 bases short and J 7 bases short, with 15 bases between. This CDR3 has 14 amino acids. CDR3 residues: CSVDRQGRGEKLFF. The CDR3 nucleotides read TGCAGCGTTGATAGGCAGGGTAGGGGTGAAAAACTGTTTTTT.

The chain has TRBV7-2 and TRBJ1-5; tentatively, D is TRBD1 (6 bases). The CDR3 contains 14 residues. Germline values: CDR1 SGHTA, CDR2 FQGNSA. Trimming cost V 5 bases and J 9 bases, with 17 bases left between them. This CDR3 is CASSHPGGARPQHF. CDR3 nucleotide sequence: TGTGCCAGCAGCCATCCGGGGGGCGCGCGGCCCCAGCATTTT.